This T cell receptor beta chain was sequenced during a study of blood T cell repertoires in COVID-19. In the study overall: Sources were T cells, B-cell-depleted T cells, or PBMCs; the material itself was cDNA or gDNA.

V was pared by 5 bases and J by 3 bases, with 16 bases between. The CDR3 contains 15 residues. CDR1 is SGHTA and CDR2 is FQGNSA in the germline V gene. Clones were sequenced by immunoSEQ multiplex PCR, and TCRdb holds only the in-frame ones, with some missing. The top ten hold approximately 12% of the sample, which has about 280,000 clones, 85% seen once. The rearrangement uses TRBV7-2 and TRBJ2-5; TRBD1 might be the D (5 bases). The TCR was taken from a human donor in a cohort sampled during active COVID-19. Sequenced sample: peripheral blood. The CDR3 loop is CASSAYQGFEETQYF. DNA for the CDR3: TGTGCCAGCAGCGCCTACCAGGGATTTGAAGAGACCCAGTACTTC.